Below, 19 T cell receptor beta chains from the same sample are listed, as sequenced in a study of long-term antiretroviral therapy in people with HIV. It was version v3.0 of the immunoSEQ assay that was run at survey level. The method was immunoSEQ multiplex PCR; TCRdb's version includes in-frame clones alone and lacks a portion of them. Counted here are tens of thousands of clones, roughly 84% occurring once; the ten biggest clones make up less than 5%. The sequences come from unsorted PBMCs, collected 1.3 years after starting antiretroviral therapy. The source is a man aged 60 to 69 with HIV.

The sample holds one count of this clone. This rearrangement joins TRBV9 to TRBJ2-7, with 8 bases aligning to TRBD1. Trimming removed 4 bases from V and 0 bases from J; junction bases left unmatched: 3. CDR3 length: 14 amino acids. Germline V lookup: CDR1 SGDLS, CDR2 YYNGEE. For the CDR3, the DNA is TGTGCCAGCAGCCCGGGACAGGACTCCTACGAGCAGTACTTC. It codes for CASSPGQDSYEQYF.

The gene calls are TRBV7-2 and TRBJ2-3; tentatively, D is TRBD2 (5 bases). Trimming left V 0 bases short and J 7 bases short, with 8 bases between. Germline CDR1 reads SGHTA; CDR2 reads FQGNSA. This CDR3 is built from 13 residues. This CDR3 is CASSLAGVHTQYF. DNA of the CDR3: TGTGCCAGCAGCTTAGCGGGAGTGCATACGCAGTATTTT.

The gene calls are TRBV6-1 and TRBJ1-2; 7 positions agree with TRBD1. From germline, CDR1 is MNHNS and CDR2 SASEGT. There are 14 residues in the CDR3. Trimming at V came to 5 bases and at J to 5 bases, leaving 8 bases not matched to a gene. CDR3 sequence reads: CASSSGQVEYGYTF. The CDR3 nucleotides read TGTGCCAGCAGTTCCGGACAGGTAGAATATGGCTACACCTTC.

This clone showed up just once. The chain links TRBV28 to TRBJ2-3; D perhaps matches TRBD2 (6 bases). The CDR3 runs to 15 residues. The germline V and J ends were trimmed by 7 bases and 4 bases, with 18 bases remaining between them. Germline lookup yields CDR1 MDHEN and CDR2 SYDVKM. In nucleotides, the CDR3 is TGTGCCAGCATCCTTGGAGGGGAGACCTCAGATACGCAGTATTTT. Encoded protein: CASILGGETSDTQYF.

This chain uses TRBV30 with TRBJ1-5; D may be TRBD1 (5 bases). The CDR3 consists of 14 residues. Looked up from germline, CDR1 is GTSNPN and CDR2 is SVGIG (reference sequence). V lost 5 bases, J lost 0 bases, and 11 bases lay in between. This CDR3 is CAWGAENSNQPQHF. The CDR3 DNA sequence: TGTGCCTGGGGGGCCGAGAATAGCAATCAGCCCCAGCATTTT. Based on the CDR3 plus reference TRBV30 and TRBJ1-5, the full variable domain is SQTIHQWPATLVQPVGSPLSLECTVEGTSNPNLYWYRQAAGRGLQLLFYSVGIGQISSEVPQNLSASRPQDRQFILSSKKLLLSDSGFYLCAWGAENSNQPQHFGDGTRLSIL.

This clone was seen a handful of times. The chain uses TRBV19 and TRBJ1-5, with 11 nucleotides matching TRBD1. In germline, CDR1 is LNHDA, CDR2 SQIVND (reference sequence). With V trimmed by 4 bases and J by 2 bases, 1 base remained unmatched. This CDR3 region has 15 residues. CDR3 sequence reads: CASSTGQGGNQPQHF. The CDR3 DNA reads as TGTGCCAGTAGTACGGGACAGGGGGGCAATCAGCCCCAGCATTTT.

The J gene is TRBJ1-4, the V gene TRBV18, with unresolved D. Trimming removed 3 bases at V and 5 bases at J, with 10 bases between. CDR3 length: 14 residues. The germline CDR1 and CDR2 sequences are KGHSH and LQKENI. This CDR3 reads CASSPVITNEKLFF. The CDR3 nucleotides are TGTGCCAGCTCACCGGTGATAACGAATGAAAAACTGTTTTTT.

The chain carries TRBV6-5 and TRBJ2-5, with D perhaps matching TRBD1 or TRBD2 (6 bases each). V lost 0 bases and J 2 bases, leaving 13 bases between the germline ends. The CDR3 is 16 amino acids. Germline V gives CDR1 MNHEY, CDR2 SVGAGI. CDR3 sequence: CASSYSGGVGQETQYF. CDR3 bases: TGTGCCAGCAGTTACTCGGGGGGCGTCGGGCAAGAGACCCAGTACTTC.

This clone has a single count. The chain joins TRBV10-3 to TRBJ1-1; D is unclear. The CDR3 length is 14 residues. In germline, CDR1 is ENHRY, CDR2 SYGVKD. V gave up 4 bases and J gave up 2 bases, with 11 bases separating them. The CDR3 DNA is TGTGCCATCAGTGGCAGAAATTTCAACACTGAAGCTTTCTTT. This translates into CAISGRNFNTEAFF.

The genes are TRBV6-5 and TRBJ1-2; tentative D call: TRBD1 (5 bases). V lost 4 bases and J 1 base, leaving 7 bases between the germline ends. This CDR3 spans 13 amino acids. CDR1 MNHEY and CDR2 SVGAGI come from the germline V gene. For the CDR3, the DNA is TGTGCCAGCAGTTCGACAGATAACTATGGCTACACCTTC. This codes for CASSSTDNYGYTF.

The chain carries TRBV28 and TRBJ2-7, with 15 bases identical to TRBD2. There are 18 residues in the CDR3. Germline trimming cut 6 bases from V and 1 base from J; bases unmatched to any gene: 10. In germline, CDR1 is MDHEN, CDR2 SYDVKM. The CDR3 region is CASSAPGTSGGTSYEQYF. Here the CDR3 DNA reads TGTGCCAGCAGCGCACCAGGGACTAGCGGGGGGACTTCCTACGAGCAGTACTTC.

The chain links TRBV4-2 to TRBJ1-1, with unresolved D. This CDR3 is built from 16 residues. V was shortened by 4 bases and J by 0 bases, with 15 bases between the two germline ends. CDR1 and CDR2 from the germline V gene are LGHNA and YNFKEQ. The DNA for the CDR3 is TGTGCCAGCAGCCGATCCGTTTCTTCAATGAACACTGAAGCTTTCTTT. It encodes CASSRSVSSMNTEAFF.

A few counts support this clone. J is TRBJ1-4 and V is TRBV29-1; D is unclear. V shed 5 bases and J shed 5 bases, with 18 bases lying between them. Germline values: CDR1 SQVTM, CDR2 ANQGSEA. The CDR3 sequence is 15 residues long. The CDR3 reads CSVFDGILENEKLFF. The CDR3 coding sequence is TGCAGCGTTTTTGACGGAATTCTTGAAAATGAAAAACTGTTTTTT.

The chain is built from TRBV6-1 and TRBJ1-5; possibly TRBD1 for D (5 bases). The CDR3 consists of 15 residues. Trimming removed 6 bases at V and 0 bases at J, with 12 bases between. In germline, CDR1 is MNHNS, CDR2 SASEGT. CDR3: CASRDKGYSNQPQHF. The CDR3 nucleotides are TGTGCCAGCAGGGACAAGGGATATAGCAATCAGCCCCAGCATTTT.

This chain uses TRBV20-1 with TRBJ1-2; a possible D gene is TRBD1 (5 bases). V was clipped by 7 bases and J by 3 bases, with 9 bases between them. Germline CDR1 and CDR2: DFQATT and SNEGSKA (reference sequence). The CDR3 contains 11 residues. The CDR3 loop is CSVTADYGYTF. The DNA for the CDR3 is TGCAGTGTGACAGCCGACTATGGCTACACCTTC.

This clone was detected once. The gene calls are TRBV5-1 and TRBJ2-7, with D unclear. V was trimmed by 0 bases and J by 0 bases, leaving 7 bases between them. The CDR3 is 14 residues long. Germline CDR1 is SGHRS and CDR2 is YFSETQ. The CDR3 DNA is TGCGCCAGCAGCTTGGACAATTACTCCTACGAGCAGTACTTC. This codes for CASSLDNYSYEQYF.

The V gene is TRBV2, the J gene TRBJ2-2, with D possibly being TRBD1 (5 bases). Germline loops: CDR1 SNHLY, CDR2 FYNNEI. The germline V and J ends were trimmed by 7 bases and 3 bases, with 27 bases remaining between them. The CDR3 covers 19 residues. The CDR3 DNA reads TGTGCCAGCACCCAAGGGGCGGCGGCCTCCTCCGCGGACACCGGGGAGCTGTTTTTT. Protein: CASTQGAAASSADTGELFF.

This clone was recorded only once. This rearrangement joins TRBV10-3 to TRBJ2-5; TRBD1 aligns across 10 bases. The CDR3 has 15 amino acids. The V gene end was trimmed by 7 bases and the J gene end by 0 bases; junction bases not matched to a gene: 5. Germline V CDR1 and CDR2: ENHRY, SYGVKD. CDR3 sequence: CAIKGDRGDQETQYF. The CDR3 bases are TGTGCCATCAAAGGGGACAGGGGCGACCAAGAGACCCAGTACTTC.

The chain employs TRBV27 and TRBJ2-2; D perhaps matches TRBD1 (6 bases). Trimming cost V 1 base and J 4 bases, with 13 bases left between them. CDR1 is MNHEY and CDR2 is SMNVEV in the germline V gene (reference sequence). The CDR3 extends over 16 amino acids. This CDR3 reads CASSLFGGGGTGELFF. CDR3 nucleotides: TGTGCCAGCAGTTTATTTGGGGGCGGAGGCACCGGGGAGCTGTTTTTT.